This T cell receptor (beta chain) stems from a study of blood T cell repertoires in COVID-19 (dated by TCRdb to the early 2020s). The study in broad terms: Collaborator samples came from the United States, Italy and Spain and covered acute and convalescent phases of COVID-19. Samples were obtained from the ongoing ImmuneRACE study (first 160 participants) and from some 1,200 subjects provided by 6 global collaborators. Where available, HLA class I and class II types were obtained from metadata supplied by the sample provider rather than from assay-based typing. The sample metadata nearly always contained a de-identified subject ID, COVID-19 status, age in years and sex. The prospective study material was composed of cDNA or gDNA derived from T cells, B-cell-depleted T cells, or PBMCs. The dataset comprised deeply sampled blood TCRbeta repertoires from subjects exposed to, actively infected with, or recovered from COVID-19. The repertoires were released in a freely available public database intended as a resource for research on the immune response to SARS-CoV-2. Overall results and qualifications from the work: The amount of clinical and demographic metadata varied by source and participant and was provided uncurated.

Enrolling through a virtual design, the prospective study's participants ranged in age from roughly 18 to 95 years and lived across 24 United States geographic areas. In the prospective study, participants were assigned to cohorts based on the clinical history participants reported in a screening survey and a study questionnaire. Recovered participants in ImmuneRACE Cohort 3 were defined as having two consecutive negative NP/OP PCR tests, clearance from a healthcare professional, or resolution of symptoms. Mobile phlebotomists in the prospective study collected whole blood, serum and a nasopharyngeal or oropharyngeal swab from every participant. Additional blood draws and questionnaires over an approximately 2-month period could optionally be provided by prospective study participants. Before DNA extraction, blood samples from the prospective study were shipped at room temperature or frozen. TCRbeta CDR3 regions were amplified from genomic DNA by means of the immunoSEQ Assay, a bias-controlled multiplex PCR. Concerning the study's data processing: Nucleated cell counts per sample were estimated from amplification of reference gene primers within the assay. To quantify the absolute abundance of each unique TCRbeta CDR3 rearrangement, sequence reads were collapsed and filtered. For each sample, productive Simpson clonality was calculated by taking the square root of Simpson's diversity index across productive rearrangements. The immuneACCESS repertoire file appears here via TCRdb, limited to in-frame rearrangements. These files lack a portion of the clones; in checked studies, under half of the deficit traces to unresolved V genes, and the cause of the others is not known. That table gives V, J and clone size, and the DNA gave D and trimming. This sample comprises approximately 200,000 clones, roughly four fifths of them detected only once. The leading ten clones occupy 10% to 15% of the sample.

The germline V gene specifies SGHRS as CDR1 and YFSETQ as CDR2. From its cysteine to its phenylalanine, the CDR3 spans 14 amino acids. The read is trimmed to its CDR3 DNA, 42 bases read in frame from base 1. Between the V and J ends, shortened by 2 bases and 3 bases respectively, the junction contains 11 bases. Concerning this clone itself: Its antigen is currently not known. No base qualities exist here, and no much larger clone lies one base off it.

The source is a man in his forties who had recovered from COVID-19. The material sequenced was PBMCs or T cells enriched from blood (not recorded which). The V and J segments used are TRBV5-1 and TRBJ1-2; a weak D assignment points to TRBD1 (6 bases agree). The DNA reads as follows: TGCGCCAGCAGCTTTTCAGGGGAAGACTATGGCTACACCTTC. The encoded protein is CASSFSGEDYGYTF.